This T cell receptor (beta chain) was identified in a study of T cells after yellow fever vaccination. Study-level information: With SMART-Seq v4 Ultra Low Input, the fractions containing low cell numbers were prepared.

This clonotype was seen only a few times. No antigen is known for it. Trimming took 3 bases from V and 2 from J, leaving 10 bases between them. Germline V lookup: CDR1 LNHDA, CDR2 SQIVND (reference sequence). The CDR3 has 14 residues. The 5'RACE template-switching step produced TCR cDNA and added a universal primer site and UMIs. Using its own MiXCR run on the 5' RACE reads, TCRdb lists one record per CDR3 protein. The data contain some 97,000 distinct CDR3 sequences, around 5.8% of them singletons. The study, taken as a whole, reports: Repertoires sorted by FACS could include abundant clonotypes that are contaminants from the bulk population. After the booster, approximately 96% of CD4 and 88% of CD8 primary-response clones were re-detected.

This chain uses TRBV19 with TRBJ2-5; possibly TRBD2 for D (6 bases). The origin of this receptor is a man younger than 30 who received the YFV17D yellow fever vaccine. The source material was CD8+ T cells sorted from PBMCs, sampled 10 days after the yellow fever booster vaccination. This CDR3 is CASSILGGQETQYF. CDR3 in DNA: TGTGCCAGTAGTATTTTGGGGGGACAAGAGACCCAGTACTTC. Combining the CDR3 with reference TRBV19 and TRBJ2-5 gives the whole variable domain DGGITQSPKYLFRKEGQNVTLSCEQNLNHDAMYWYRQDPGQGLRLIYYSQIVNDFQKGDIAEGYSVSREKKESFPLTVTSAQKNPTAFYLCASSILGGQETQYFGPGTRLLVL.